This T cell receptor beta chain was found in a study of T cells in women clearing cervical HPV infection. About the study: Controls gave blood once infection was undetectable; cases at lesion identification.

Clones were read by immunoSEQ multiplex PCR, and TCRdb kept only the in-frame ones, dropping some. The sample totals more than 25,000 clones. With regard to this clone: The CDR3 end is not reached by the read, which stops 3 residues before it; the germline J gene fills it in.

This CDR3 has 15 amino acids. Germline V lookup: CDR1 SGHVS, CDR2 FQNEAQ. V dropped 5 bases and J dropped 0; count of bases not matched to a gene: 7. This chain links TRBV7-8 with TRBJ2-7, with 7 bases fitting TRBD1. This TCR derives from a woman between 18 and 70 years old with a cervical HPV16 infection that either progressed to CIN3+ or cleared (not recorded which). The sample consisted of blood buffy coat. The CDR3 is CASSTPTGFSYEQYF. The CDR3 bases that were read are TGTGCCAGCAGCACCCCGACAGGGTTCTCCTACGAG.